Detailed here is one T cell receptor (beta chain). This record comes from a study of cytotoxic CD8 clonotypes in ibrutinib-treated CLL. Data came from immunoSEQ multiplex PCR; TCRdb stores just in-frame clones and leaves some out. The data contain 150,000 to 200,000 clones, approximately 91% of them singletons. The V gene lost 0 bases and the J gene lost 8 bases, with 36 bases spanning the gap. The CDR3 is made up of 22 amino acids. Germline CDR1 SGDLS, CDR2 YYNGEE. Sample: PBMCs, taken at disease progression, from a patient treated with ibrutinib. This TCR was recovered from a human donor with chronic lymphocytic leukemia. The chain carries TRBV9 and TRBJ2-1; D possibly matches TRBD1 or TRBD2 (5 bases each). The CDR3 is CASSVASSGGRQSSVRLYEQFF. The CDR3 DNA is TGTGCCAGCAGCGTAGCTTCTAGTGGGGGACGTCAGTCATCCGTGCGGCTCTATGAGCAGTTCTTC.